This is a list of T cell receptor beta chains from one sample in a study of shared clonotypes between healthy human individuals. Here immunoSEQ multiplex PCR was the method, and the copy in TCRdb shows in-frame clones only, minus some. The table records 1.4 million or so clones, approximately 98.5% of them present only once. The sequenced sample was naive CD4+ T cells sorted from blood. These receptors originate from a man aged 25 to 40 in good health. The CDR3 runs from the conserved cysteine through the conserved F or W.

>TRBJ2-1|TRBV29-1
CSVRGGRNEQFF
>TRBJ2-5|TRBV7-3
CASSLMAEKETQYF
>TRBJ2-2|TRBV5-1
CASSLADANTGELFF
>TRBJ1-1|TRBV15
CATSRDTGPNTEAFF
>TRBJ2-1|TRBV28
CASSISEIYNEQFF
>TRBJ2-1|TRBV19
CASGRGGSSYNEQFF
>TRBJ2-7|TRBV11-2
CASSLASGSYEQYF
>TRBJ2-1|TRBV15
CATSRDTGLAGGRQFF
>TRBJ2-7|TRBV6-5
CASSYSPAGGYEQYF
>TRBJ2-7|TRBV18
CASSRGTESYEQYF
>TRBJ1-1|TRBV7-2
CASSQFGAGNTEAFF
>TRBJ2-5|TRBV11-3
CASSAQGERETQYF